This T cell receptor (beta chain) appears in the sequencing data of a study of cytomegalovirus exposure and HLA in healthy donors. In germline, CDR1 is SGHDT, CDR2 YYEEEE. The CDR3 totals 14 residues. V was pared by 1 base and J by 4 bases, with 4 bases of the junction left unmatched. Assay: immunoSEQ multiplex PCR; the TCRdb copy retains only in-frame clones and omits some. The table records approximately 300,000 clones, about nine tenths of them present only once. The TCR comes from a woman in her thirties in good health and CMV-seropositive. The sequencing input was PBMCs. The chain joins TRBV5-6 to TRBJ2-5, with 7 bases matching TRBD2. CDR3 region: CASSLREAGETQYF. The CDR3 coding sequence is TGTGCCAGCAGCTTGCGGGAGGCAGGAGAGACCCAGTACTTC. The full variable domain, with the rest looked up from reference TRBV5-6 and TRBJ2-5, is DAGVTQSPTHLIKTRGQQVTLRCSPKSGHDTVSWYQQALGQGPQFIFQYYEEEERQRGNFPDRFSGHQFPNYSSELNVNALLLGDSALYLCASSLREAGETQYFGPGTRLLVL.